Described below is a single TCR beta chain sequence and its context. The target antigen is unknown. The sample comes from a study of T cell responses to AZD1222 COVID-19 vaccine. Study-wide findings and caveats: Spike-spanning, vaccine-associated CD4 TCRs were dominant at 160-218 and 743-854.

The CDR3 totals 12 residues. The trim removed 2 bases at V and 11 bases at J, leaving 2 bases unmatched. The germline V gene encodes CDR1 MDHEN and CDR2 SYDVKM. Produced via immunoSEQ multiplex PCR; TCRdb's table is partial and in-frame only. The table includes 130,000 or so clones, approximately 86% detected once. The TCR originated in an adult in good health. The chain recombines TRBV28 with TRBJ2-1, with 8 bases identical to TRBD2. The sequencing here drew on peripheral blood, taken on day 0 of AZD1222 vaccination. This chain's CDR3 is CASSLGTRKQFF. The CDR3 DNA sequence: TGTGCCAGCAGTTTAGGGACTAGAAAGCAGTTCTTC.